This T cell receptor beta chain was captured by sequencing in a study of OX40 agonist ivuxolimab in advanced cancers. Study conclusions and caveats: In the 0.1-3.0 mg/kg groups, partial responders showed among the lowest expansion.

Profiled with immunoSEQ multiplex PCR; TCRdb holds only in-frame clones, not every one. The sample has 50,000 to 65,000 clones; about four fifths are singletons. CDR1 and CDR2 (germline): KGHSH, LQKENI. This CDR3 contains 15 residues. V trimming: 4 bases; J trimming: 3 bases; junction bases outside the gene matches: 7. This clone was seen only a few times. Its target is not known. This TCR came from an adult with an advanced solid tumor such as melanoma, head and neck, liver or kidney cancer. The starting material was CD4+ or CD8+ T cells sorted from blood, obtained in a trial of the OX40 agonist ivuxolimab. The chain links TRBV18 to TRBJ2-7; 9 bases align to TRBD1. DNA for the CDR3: TGTGCCAGCTCACAAATGGGACAGGGTAACTACGAGCAGTACTTC. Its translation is CASSQMGQGNYEQYF.